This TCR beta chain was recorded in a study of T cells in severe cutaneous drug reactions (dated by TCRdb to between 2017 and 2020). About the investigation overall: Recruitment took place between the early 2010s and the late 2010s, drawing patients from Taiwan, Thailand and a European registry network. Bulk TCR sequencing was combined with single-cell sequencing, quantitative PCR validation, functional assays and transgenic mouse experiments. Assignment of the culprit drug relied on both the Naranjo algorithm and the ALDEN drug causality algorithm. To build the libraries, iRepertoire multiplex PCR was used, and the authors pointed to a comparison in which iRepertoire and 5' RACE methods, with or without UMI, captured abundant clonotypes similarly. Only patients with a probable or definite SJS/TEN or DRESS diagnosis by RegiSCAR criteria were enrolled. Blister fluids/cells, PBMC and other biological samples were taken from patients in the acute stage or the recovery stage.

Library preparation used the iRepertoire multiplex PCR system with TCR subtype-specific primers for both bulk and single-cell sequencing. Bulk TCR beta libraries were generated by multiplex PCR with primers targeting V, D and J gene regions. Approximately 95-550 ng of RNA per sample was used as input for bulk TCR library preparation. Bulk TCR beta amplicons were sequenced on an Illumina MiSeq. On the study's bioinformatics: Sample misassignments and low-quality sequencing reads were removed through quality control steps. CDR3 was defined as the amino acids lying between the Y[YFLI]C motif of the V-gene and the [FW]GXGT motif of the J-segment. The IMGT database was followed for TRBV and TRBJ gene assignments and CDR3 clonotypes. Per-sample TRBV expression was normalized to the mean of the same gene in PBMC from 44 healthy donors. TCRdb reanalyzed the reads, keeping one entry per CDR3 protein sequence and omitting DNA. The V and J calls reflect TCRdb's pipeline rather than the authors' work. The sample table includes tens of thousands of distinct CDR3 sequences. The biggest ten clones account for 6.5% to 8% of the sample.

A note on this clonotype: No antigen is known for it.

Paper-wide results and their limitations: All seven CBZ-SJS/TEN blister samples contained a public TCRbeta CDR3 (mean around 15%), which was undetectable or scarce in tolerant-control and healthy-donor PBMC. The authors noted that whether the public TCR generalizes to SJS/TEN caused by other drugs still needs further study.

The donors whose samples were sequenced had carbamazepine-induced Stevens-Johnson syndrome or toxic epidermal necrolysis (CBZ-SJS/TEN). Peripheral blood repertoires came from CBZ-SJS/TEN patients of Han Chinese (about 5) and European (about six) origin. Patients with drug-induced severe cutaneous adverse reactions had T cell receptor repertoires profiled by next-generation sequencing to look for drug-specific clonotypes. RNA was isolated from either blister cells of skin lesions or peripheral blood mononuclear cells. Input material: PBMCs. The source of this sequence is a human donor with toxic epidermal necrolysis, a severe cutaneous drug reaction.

The CDR3 protein sequence reads: CATSDPSWDSGETQYF. Recombination connected TRBV24-1 to TRBJ2-5; TCRdb indicates TRBD2, and absent DNA this call remains unverified. The cysteine opens and the phenylalanine closes a CDR3 of 16 amino acids. Only the protein sequence is given. The germline V gene gives CDR1 as KGHDR and CDR2 as SFDVKD.